Listed below are T cell receptor beta chains from one sample, sequenced in a study of regulatory T cells in long-lasting Graves disease. MiXCR, applied by TCRdb to the multiplex PCR reads, yields one record per CDR3 protein. This table holds some 200,000 distinct CDR3 sequences, roughly a fifth found once. These data are also associated with another study on T cells in Graves' hyperthyroidism and ophthalmopathy.

This sample comprised peripheral blood mononuclear cells (PBMCs), obtained at new diagnosis, from a patient treated with antithyroid drugs. These receptors originate from a young woman with Graves disease. Both conserved end residues are part of each CDR3. A D gene is named only where the DNA matches it firmly. Where a row states a size, it is once, few, many or the class of an expanded clone; other rows omit it.

many	-	TRBV19	TRBJ1-1	TGTGCCAGTAGTATAAAGAGGGGCACTGAAGCTTTCTTT	CASSIKRGTEAFF
-	-	TRBV5-4	TRBJ2-3	TGTGCCAGCAGCCACGGGGGCACAGATACGCAGTATTTT	CASSHGGTDTQYF
many	-	TRBV29-1	TRBJ2-7	TGCAGCGTTACCCGACCAGGGGTCGAGCAGTACTTC	CSVTRPGVEQYF
-	TRBD1	TRBV18	TRBJ1-2	TGTGCCAGCTCACCACCGGACAGGGCCTGGAGCTACACCTTC	CASSPPDRAWSYTF
few	-	TRBV4-2	TRBJ2-1	TGTGCCAGCAGCCAAGGCGGAACCCTAGATGCATACAATGAGCAGTTCTTC	CASSQGGTLDAYNEQFF
many	-	TRBV5-1	TRBJ2-3	TGCGCCAGCAGCACGGGACCCGGGGTCTTCGTGAATACGCAGTATTTT	CASSTGPGVFVNTQYF
many	-	TRBV7-9	TRBJ1-2	TGTGCCAGCAGCTTCATAGCTAGTGGCTACACCTTC	CASSFIASGYTF
few	-	TRBV27	TRBJ1-1	TGTGCCAGCAGGAGGGGGGGGGGGTTCACTGAAGCTTTCTTT	CASRRGGGFTEAFF
many	-	TRBV7-9	TRBJ2-7	TGCGCCAGCAGCTTGGAGGCTGGCAGCTCCTACGAGCAGTACTTC	CASSLEAGSSYEQYF
many	-	TRBV28	TRBJ1-6	TGTGCCAGCAGTCCTGGACAGAAGAATTCACCCCTCCACTTT	CASSPGQKNSPLHF
many	TRBD1	TRBV5-1	TRBJ2-3	TGCGCCAGTTTTGGGACAGGACTCACAGATACGCAGTATTTT	CASFGTGLTDTQYF
-	-	TRBV4-1	TRBJ1-3	TGCGCCAGCAGCCACCCCGGAAGGGCAAGAAACACCATATATTTT	CASSHPGRARNTIYF
many	-	TRBV2	TRBJ1-1	TGTGCCAGCAGTGAAGCGGGAGGGAGCACTGAAGCTTTCTTT	CASSEAGGSTEAFF
many	-	TRBV20-1	TRBJ2-1	TGCAGTGCTGGAGGTGGGGGAGGTATAAATGAGCAGTTCTTC	CSAGGGGGINEQFF
many	-	TRBV20-1	TRBJ1-5	TGCAGCGCAAGCCGGGACTTTAGCAATCAGCCCCAGCATTTT	CSASRDFSNQPQHF
many	-	TRBV2	TRBJ2-7	TGTGCCAGCGCCGGGACAAGGCTCTTGGAGCAGTACTTC	CASAGTRLLEQYF
-	-	TRBV11-3	TRBJ1-1	TGTGCCAGCAGCCATTACCCGACAGGTGAAGCTTTCTTT	CASSHYPTGEAFF
many	-	TRBV24-1	TRBJ2-3	TGTGCCACCAGTGCTCAACATGGTACGCAGTATTTT	CATSAQHGTQYF
many	TRBD1	TRBV12-3/TRBV12-4	TRBJ1-3	TGTGCCAGCAGTTCTTACAGGGGAGGCCTGATACGCTCTGGAAACACCATATATTTT	CASSSYRGGLIRSGNTIYF
many	-	TRBV7-3	TRBJ2-3	TGTGCCAGCAGCTCCGGCCCCGAGGGTACGCAGTATTTT	CASSSGPEGTQYF
many	TRBD1	TRBV20-1	TRBJ1-2	TGCAGTGCCGGGGACAGGGGGCACTATGGCTACACCTTC	CSAGDRGHYGYTF
-	TRBD2	TRBV5-1	TRBJ2-2	TGCGCCAGCAGCTTGTCGGGACTAAGCACCGGGGAGCTGTTTTTT	CASSLSGLSTGELFF
many	TRBD1	TRBV11-1	TRBJ1-1	TGTGCCAGCAGCTTAGCCAGGACAGGGGTTTTTGGAGCTTTCTTT	CASSLARTGVFGAFF
few	TRBD1	TRBV20-1	TRBJ1-3	TGCAGTGCCCGGACAGGGGCTGGAAACACCATATATTTT	CSARTGAGNTIYF
few	-	TRBV5-1	TRBJ2-3	TGCGCCAGCAGCAAGGCGGGGACAGATACGCAGTATTTT	CASSKAGTDTQYF
once	TRBD2	TRBV7-2	TRBJ2-3	TGTGCCAGCAGCTCAAGGGGACTAGCGGACACAGATACGCAGTATTTT	CASSSRGLADTDTQYF
many	-	TRBV18	TRBJ2-3	TGTGCCAGCTCACCACTTCTCCTCGCGGGACGCACAGATACGCAGTATTTT	CASSPLLLAGRTDTQYF
many	-	TRBV7-6	TRBJ2-5	TGTGCCAGCAGCTCAGGGGAGGTTGAGACCCAGTACTTC	CASSSGEVETQYF
many	-	TRBV11-2	TRBJ1-6	TGTGCCAGCAGCTTAGTCGAAAGAAGTAGTAATTCACCCCTCCACTTT	CASSLVERSSNSPLHF
many	TRBD1	TRBV5-5	TRBJ1-4	TGTGCCAGCAGCTGGCAGCCGGGACAGGGAGAAAAACTGTTTTTT	CASSWQPGQGEKLFF
many	-	TRBV10-2	TRBJ1-2	TGCGCCAGCAGTGAACACAGTCGTGCCTATGGCTACACCTTC	CASSEHSRAYGYTF
many	TRBD1	TRBV7-9	TRBJ2-7	TGTGCCAGCAGCTTTTCCCCCATTACGGCAGGGGGTGGAGAGCAGTACTTC	CASSFSPITAGGGEQYF
few	TRBD2	TRBV6-2/TRBV6-3	TRBJ2-5	TGTACCAGCAAACCGGGACTAGCGGAAGAGACCCAGTACTTC	CTSKPGLAEETQYF
-	-	TRBV7-9	TRBJ1-2	TGTGCCAGCAGCTACGACAGCGGGGGCTACACCTTC	CASSYDSGGYTF